This TCR beta chain was profiled in a study of cytomegalovirus exposure and HLA in healthy donors. Findings and caveats of the study: Researchers had no immune exposure information except CMV serostatus available.

Vbeta (60) and Jbeta (13) primers were used in the PCR. TCRdb's copy holds only in-frame clones and misses some; the assay was immunoSEQ multiplex PCR. The table shows 100,000 to 150,000 clones, with more than 60% occurring only once. In the case of this clone: What it binds is unknown.

CDR1 and CDR2 (germline): SGHTA, FQGNSA. The CDR3 totals 12 residues. Trimming shortened V by 5 bases and J by 9 bases, and 11 bases separated the two germline ends. Healthy bone marrow donors made up the donor group. This TCR was sampled from a woman between 18 and 29 years old in good health and CMV-seronegative. The V and J genes are TRBV7-2 and TRBJ2-4, with TRBD1 as a possible D gene (5 bases). The material sequenced was PBMCs. CDR3 sequence (DNA): TGTGCCAGCAGCCCGACAGTGGGCATTCAGTACTTC. Amino acid sequence: CASSPTVGIQYF. The complete variable domain, with remaining parts taken from reference TRBV7-2 and TRBJ2-4, reads GAGVSQSPSNKVTEKGKDVELRCDPISGHTALYWYRQSLGQGLEFLIYFQGNSAPDKSGLPSDRFSAERTGGSVSTLTIQRTQQEDSAVYLCASSPTVGIQYFGAGTRLSVL.